These 23 T cell receptor beta chains came from one sample sequenced in a study of cytomegalovirus exposure and HLA in healthy donors. Primers for the PCR totalled 60 Vbeta and 13 Jbeta. Data came from immunoSEQ multiplex PCR; TCRdb stores just in-frame clones and leaves some out. The table includes roughly 250,000 clones, approximately 84% detected once. The sequencing input was PBMCs. These receptors all stem from a woman in her thirties or forties in good health and CMV-seropositive.

The rearrangement uses TRBV30 and TRBJ1-3; D is undetermined. In germline, CDR1 is GTSNPN, CDR2 SVGIG (reference sequence). V lost 3 bases and J lost 0, with 6 bases in between. The CDR3 has 13 amino acids. The CDR3 here is CAWRPSSGNTIYF. The CDR3 DNA sequence: TGTGCCTGGAGACCCAGCTCTGGAAACACCATATATTTT.

The chain couples TRBV7-2 to TRBJ2-1; 7 bases line up with TRBD1. This CDR3 is 15 amino acids long. Germline trimming cut 1 base from V and 4 bases from J; bases unmatched to any gene: 4. From germline, CDR1 is SGHTA and CDR2 FQGNSA. The DNA for the CDR3 is TGTGCCAGCAGCTTAGAAGGACAGGCGTACAATGAGCAGTTCTTC. It is translated as CASSLEGQAYNEQFF.

This clone was recorded only once. A read error may account for a junction end that differs from germline. This chain connects TRBV7-7 to TRBJ2-1; D unresolved. The germline CDR1 and CDR2 sequences are SSHAT and FNYEAQ (reference sequence). The CDR3 covers 17 residues. CDR3 coding DNA: TGTGCTAGCAGCCCACTAAGCGTTGGTCCTCGAGGAAATGAGCAGTTCTTC. Amino acid sequence: CASSPLSVGPRGNEQFF.

In this sample, this clone turned up once. The V call is TRBV4-3, the J call TRBJ1-3; D gene unclear. Trimming removed 4 bases at V and 4 bases at J, with 20 bases between. CDR3 length: 17 amino acids. Germline assignment: CDR1 LGHNA and CDR2 YSLEER. The DNA of the CDR3 is TGCGCCAGCAGCCCAGAGACGACTGTCTACTTCGGAAACACCATATATTTT. Translated: CASSPETTVYFGNTIYF.

The V and J genes are TRBV19 and TRBJ1-2; 10 nucleotides match TRBD1. Germline V gene data show CDR1 as LNHDA and CDR2 as SQIVND (reference sequence). The CDR3 loop spans 14 amino acids. Trimming cost V 5 bases and J 0 bases; bases outside gene matches: 0. The CDR3 DNA is TGTGCCAGTAGTGGGACAGGGGCTAACTATGGCTACACCTTC. Protein product: CASSGTGANYGYTF.

The rearrangement links TRBV28 to TRBJ2-6, with D hard to call. The CDR3 is made up of 15 amino acids. Trimming left V 5 bases short and J 3 bases short, with 11 bases between. From germline, CDR1 is MDHEN and CDR2 SYDVKM. In nucleotides, the CDR3 is TGTGCCAGCAGTCTGTGGGCAAATGGGGCCAACGTCCTGACTTTC. Its protein product is CASSLWANGANVLTF.

The rearrangement joins TRBV7-8 to TRBJ2-7, with 7 bases fitting TRBD2. The ends lost 1 base at V and 3 bases at J; junction bases unmatched: 12. The germline CDR1 and CDR2 sequences are SGHVS and FQNEAQ. This CDR3 comprises 17 residues. The CDR3 region has the DNA TGTGCCAGCAGCTTAGGGGGGGAGGCGGGAGCAAACTACGAGCAGTACTTC. Its translation: CASSLGGEAGANYEQYF.

This clone was counted between two and nine times. The gene calls are TRBV6-5 and TRBJ1-6; D not certain. The CDR3 totals 15 residues. Trimming removed 6 bases at V and 5 bases at J, with 14 bases between. CDR1 is MNHEY and CDR2 is SVGAGI in the germline V gene. As DNA, the CDR3 is TGTGCCAGCAGCCTAACCCTCTCTAATAATTCACCCCTCCACTTT. Protein product: CASSLTLSNNSPLHF.

CDR3 in amino acids: CASSDSPKRVEEQYF. In DNA, the CDR3 is TGTGCCAGCAGTGACTCACCGAAGCGGGTAGAGGAGCAGTACTTC. The chain employs TRBV6-4 and TRBJ2-5, with TRBD2 as a possible D gene (6 bases). V was trimmed by 0 bases and J by 11 bases, leaving 19 bases between them. Germline values: CDR1 MRHNA, CDR2 SNTAGT. CDR3 length equals 15 residues.

The V and J genes are TRBV5-1 and TRBJ2-5, with D possibly TRBD2 on 6 matching bases. V was cut by 4 bases and J by 1 base, with 14 bases left in between. This CDR3 spans 15 amino acids. Germline V gene lookup returns CDR1 SGHRS and CDR2 YFSETQ. The CDR3 nucleotides are TGCGCCAGCAGCACCCAGGGACTTACCCAAGAGACCCAGTACTTC. The encoded protein is CASSTQGLTQETQYF. The whole variable domain, remainder taken from reference TRBV5-1 and TRBJ2-5, is KAGVTQTPRYLIKTRGQQVTLSCSPISGHRSVSWYQQTPGQGLQFLFEYFSETQRNKGNFPGRFSGRQFSNSRSEMNVSTLELGDSALYLCASSTQGLTQETQYFGPGTRLLVL.

The genes are TRBV30 and TRBJ1-1; 9 bases agree with TRBD1. From germline, CDR1 is GTSNPN and CDR2 SVGIG (reference sequence). There are 16 residues in the CDR3. The ends lost 2 bases at V and 2 bases at J; junction bases unmatched: 9. The CDR3 region is CAWSSPGQGKNTEAFF. DNA of the CDR3: TGTGCCTGGAGTTCACCGGGACAGGGAAAAAACACTGAAGCTTTCTTT.

V gene TRBV6-1 combines with J gene TRBJ2-7; tentatively, D is TRBD1 (6 bases). The V and J ends lost 7 bases and 2 bases respectively, with 12 bases between them. Germline V CDR1 and CDR2: MNHNS, SASEGT. The CDR3 totals 13 residues. The CDR3 DNA reads as TGTGCCAGCATTCTCACAGGGACCTACGAGCAGTACTTC. The encoded protein is CASILTGTYEQYF.

This clone was detected once. J is TRBJ2-2 and V is TRBV6-6; D unresolved. Germline V lookup: CDR1 MNHNY, CDR2 SVGAGI (reference sequence). Trimming shortened V by 8 bases and J by 1 base, and 2 bases separated the two germline ends. The CDR3 runs to 11 residues. As DNA, the CDR3 is TGTGCCAGCCTGAACACCGGGGAGCTGTTTTTT. It codes for CASLNTGELFF.

This clone came up a few times. The V and J genes are TRBV6-1 and TRBJ2-1; tentatively, D is TRBD2 (5 bases). Germline V gene sequence: CDR1 MNHNS, CDR2 SASEGT. V was cut by 3 bases and J by 7 bases, with 7 bases left in between. CDR3 length equals 12 residues. The CDR3 spells CASSDPGNEQFF. DNA of the CDR3: TGTGCCAGCAGTGACCCGGGGAATGAGCAGTTCTTC.

The J gene is TRBJ2-1, the V gene TRBV6-5; 7 positions agree with TRBD2. Unmatched junction bases numbered 6, after V lost 5 bases and J lost 2 bases. The CDR3 extends over 15 amino acids. Germline V CDR1 and CDR2: MNHEY, SVGAGI. CDR3 sequence reads: CASSRGSLAYNEQFF. The CDR3, as DNA: TGTGCCAGCAGTCGCGGGAGCCTTGCCTACAATGAGCAGTTCTTC.

Only one count was recorded for this clone. This chain links TRBV6-7 with TRBJ1-4; no clear D gene. TRBV6-7 is assigned to the ORF class and has an uncertain function. CDR3 size: 18 residues. Trimming shortened V by 2 bases and J by 0 bases, and 16 bases separated the two germline ends. The CDR3 reads CASSYLPPLGATNEKLFF. The DNA for the CDR3 is TGTGCCAGCAGTTACCTACCACCGTTGGGCGCAACTAATGAAAAACTGTTTTTT.

Here the CDR3 DNA reads TGTGCCAGCAGCGTAGGGTGGGAGAGCGGCGGGGAGCTGTTTTTT. Amino acids: CASSVGWESGGELFF. V is TRBV9 and J is TRBJ2-2; possible D gene TRBD2, 5 bases. The CDR3 consists of 15 residues. Trimming took off 0 bases at V and 7 bases at J, with 13 bases between the two ends. Germline CDR1 and CDR2: SGDLS and YYNGEE. Full variable domain (outside the CDR3, taken from reference TRBV9 and TRBJ2-2): DSGVTQTPKHLITATGQRVTLRCSPRSGDLSVYWYQQSLDQGLQFLIQYYNGEERAKGNILERFSAQQFPDLHSELNLSSLELGDSALYFCASSVGWESGGELFFGEGSRLTVL.

This chain links TRBV27 with TRBJ2-3; 12 bases line up with TRBD2. With V trimmed by 2 bases and J by 2 bases, 2 bases remained unmatched. Germline V lookup: CDR1 MNHEY, CDR2 SMNVEV (reference sequence). The CDR3 is 16 residues long. This CDR3 is CASSLLAGGDTDTQYF. CDR3 in DNA: TGTGCCAGCAGTTTACTAGCGGGAGGGGACACAGATACGCAGTATTTT.

For this clone: The same CDR3 can be traced to other DNA sequences in this sample. This chain joins TRBV27 and TRBJ1-5; D uncertain. The CDR3 totals 14 residues. Germline CDR1 is MNHEY and CDR2 is SMNVEV (reference sequence). Trimming removed 2 bases at V and 4 bases at J, with 9 bases between. CDR3 sequence reads: CASSLLGGNQPQHF. The CDR3 nucleotides are TGTGCCAGCAGTTTACTGGGAGGGAATCAGCCCCAGCATTTT.

The chain links TRBV11-2 to TRBJ1-2; TRBD1 is a possible D gene (5 bases). Germline CDR1 and CDR2: SGHAT and FQNNGV. The CDR3 length is 13 residues. The germline V and J ends were trimmed by 5 bases and 6 bases, with 13 bases remaining between them. The CDR3 here is CASSAGLRHGYTF. The DNA of the CDR3 is TGTGCCAGCAGCGCGGGGCTTAGGCATGGCTACACCTTC.

This clone was recorded once. This chain connects TRBV29-1 to TRBJ1-1, with D unclear. Trimming shortened V by 6 bases and J by 9 bases, and 14 bases separated the two germline ends. This CDR3 has 11 residues. Germline V lookup: CDR1 SQVTM, CDR2 ANQGSEA. Here the CDR3 reads CSVAHGRQAFF. For the CDR3, the DNA is TGCAGCGTGGCCCACGGCAGGCAAGCTTTCTTT. The full variable domain, in which reference TRBV29-1 and TRBJ1-1 provide the parts outside the CDR3, is SAVISQKPSRDICQRGTSLTIQCQVDSQVTMMFWYRQQPGQSLTLIATANQGSEATYESGFVIDKFPISRPNLTFSTLTVSNMSPEDSSIYLCSVAHGRQAFFGQGTRLTVV.

This clone was detected once. The J gene is TRBJ2-2, the V gene TRBV4-3, with TRBD2 as a possible D gene (5 bases). Per the germline V gene, CDR1 is LGHNA and CDR2 is YSLEER. The CDR3 contains 15 residues. V was trimmed by 3 bases and J by 6 bases, leaving 14 bases between them. The CDR3 nucleotides are TGCGCCAGCAGCCATGACTTTACTAGATCCGGGGAGCTGTTTTTT. Protein: CASSHDFTRSGELFF.

Details on this clone: Other nucleotide sequences in the sample specify the same CDR3. The chain is built from TRBV28 and TRBJ1-2; D gene unclear. Trimming removed 2 bases from V and 5 bases from J, with 6 bases in between. CDR3 length: 12 residues. The germline CDR1 and CDR2 sequences are MDHEN and SYDVKM. CDR3 in DNA: TGTGCCAGCAGTTTAAGTAGTTATGGCTACACCTTC. It is translated as CASSLSSYGYTF.